A selection of T cell receptor beta chains follows, all from one sample in a study of shared clonotypes between healthy human individuals. This table comes from immunoSEQ multiplex PCR, and its TCRdb copy is limited to in-frame clones, with some not included. The sample holds some 600,000 clones, 90% to 97% seen once. The sequencing input was naive CD8+ T cells sorted from blood. The receptors were gathered from a woman aged 25 to 45 in good health. The CDR3 runs from the conserved cysteine through the conserved F or W.

J gene,V gene,CDR3 protein
TRBJ1-1,TRBV29-1,CSVEDRGREAFF
TRBJ2-3,TRBV9,CASSVWGSSTDTQYF
TRBJ1-2,TRBV11-2,CASSLLRGTGARYGYTF
TRBJ2-7,TRBV7-9,CASSLALDRASEQYF
TRBJ2-2,TRBV7-9,CASSLVTGSNTGELFF
NA,TRBV29-1,CSATGTSNEQYF
TRBJ2-1,TRBV27,CASSLGTSSNDEQFF
TRBJ2-1,TRBV5-8,CASSLRGTGSNEQFF
TRBJ2-7,TRBV5-1,CASSLEDGVAYEQYF
TRBJ1-5,TRBV28,CASSPVFEVNQPQHF
TRBJ2-3,TRBV27,CASRPRQGVSDTQYF
TRBJ2-7,TRBV19,CASSAGPYEQYF
TRBJ1-1,TRBV14,CASSPRSGRANTEAFF
TRBJ2-7,TRBV9,CASSQTRDRSIYEQYF
TRBJ2-5,TRBV5-6,CASSLGLADETQYF
TRBJ2-7,TRBV29-1,CSVGLSGSMYEQYF
TRBJ2-7,TRBV27,CASSFGTGGEQYF
TRBJ2-5,TRBV11-2,CASSLFAGVSETQYF
TRBJ2-7,TRBV6-4,CASRASGSYEQYF
TRBJ1-6,TRBV4-1,CASSPRGGSPLHF
TRBJ1-1,TRBV11-2,CASSTFSGEAFF
TRBJ2-7,TRBV30,CASRTLGMYEQYF
TRBJ2-7,TRBV27,CASSYTSGRSHEQYF
TRBJ1-5,TRBV7-8,CASSLAAGRNSNQPQHF